The T cell receptor beta chain under discussion was sequenced for a study of OX40 agonist ivuxolimab in advanced cancers. Turning to the overall study: The costimulatory receptor OX40 (CD134) was targeted by ivuxolimab, a fully human IgG2 agonistic monoclonal antibody. Intravenous ivuxolimab was administered to patients every 2 weeks at six dose levels: 0.01, 0.1, 0.3, 1.5, 3 and 10 mg/kg. Among the approximately 54 dose-escalation patients, around 19 had hepatocellular carcinoma, roughly 15 melanoma, 9 renal cell carcinoma and 9 head and neck cancer. In the dose-escalation cohort, 75% to 85% of patients were male, and the mean age was approximately 60 years with a range of roughly 20 to 85. Patients were allowed to have had prior anti-PD-1, anti-PD-L1 or anti-CTLA-4 therapy, and 40% to 45% of the dose-escalation patients had been treated with checkpoint inhibitors. Three dose-escalation patients achieved partial responses, one with hepatocellular carcinoma and two with cutaneous melanoma. Peripheral TCRbeta sequencing aimed to test whether ivuxolimab altered TCR sequence diversity and caused clonal T-cell expansion. The monotherapy dose-escalation portion (N of about 50 patients) of the phase I ivuxolimab trial is reported in the paper.

Genomic DNA was isolated from the sorted cells so that the TCRbeta CDR3 region could be sequenced. The immunoSEQ Assay was used to sequence the TCRbeta CDR3 regions. What TCRdb holds here is the immuneACCESS table cut down to in-frame rearrangements. Part of the clones is not present; checked against another copy, under half of the missing clones reflect an unresolved V gene, and the others are unexplained. The sample includes about 67,000 clones, with roughly nine tenths observed a single time. Less than 2.5% of the sample lies in the top ten. Study-level results and caveats: Partial responders in the 0.1-3.0 mg/kg groups had among the lowest normalized peripheral clonal expansion, especially among CD8+ T cells. Low levels of normalized T-cell clonal expansion were also seen in some patients who did not respond. Clonal expansion of both CD4+ and CD8+ blood T cells was observed from baseline to week 6 at doses 0.1 to 3.0 mg/kg. After ivuxolimab, CD8+ T cells had more expanded clones than CD4+ T cells on average. The antigen specificity of the peripheral T cells that underwent clonal expansion was not determined.

Patients with a history of autoimmune disease or receiving systemic immunosuppression were excluded from the trial. Peripheral blood for TCR sequencing was collected from all dose cohorts at baseline, on cycle 4 day 1, and on cycle 7 day 1. The samples were taken from a phase I, first-in-human, multicenter, open-label dose-escalation trial of ivuxolimab. Adults with locally advanced or metastatic melanoma, renal cell, hepatocellular, or head and neck squamous cell carcinoma were enrolled in the trial. Before TCR sequencing, CD4+ and CD8+ T cells were separately sorted from peripheral blood. From its cysteine to its phenylalanine, the CDR3 spans 15 amino acids. The entry retains the CDR3 DNA only, 45 bases that are in frame from base 1. Trimming takes 4 bases from V and 2 bases from J, and the germline ends sit 15 bases apart. CDR1 and CDR2 are drawn from the germline V gene: SGHRS, YFSETQ. As to this clone: It has no known antigen specificity. Base qualities are not provided; no much larger clone lies one nucleotide away.

Sequencing was performed on CD4+ or CD8+ T cells sorted from blood, taken in a trial of the OX40 agonist ivuxolimab. The sequence came from an adult with an advanced solid tumor such as melanoma, head and neck, liver or kidney cancer. Recombination joined TRBV5-1 with TRBJ2-5; the D region possibly corresponds to TRBD2 (5 bases align). The DNA sequence follows: TGCGCCAGCAGCCCCGGACTCGGCCATCAAGAGACCCAGTACTTC. The resulting protein is CASSPGLGHQETQYF.